The entry that follows covers one T cell receptor (beta chain) sequence. Its antigen is unknown. Researchers ran immunoSEQ v3.0 at survey level. Only in-frame clones appear in the TCRdb table, and some are missing; sequencing was by immunoSEQ multiplex PCR. Here the sample spans roughly 25,000 clones, roughly four fifths being singletons. The data are from a study of long-term antiretroviral therapy in people with HIV. Deletions cut 3 bases from V and 4 bases from J, with 18 bases between. The CDR3 contains 16 residues. Germline-derived CDR1 and CDR2 are SQVTM and ANQGSEA. Donors needed at least one pre-ART PBMC sample plus at least two post-ART samples. Regarding the study as a whole: Diversity went up after ART and still fell short of transplant donor controls. Nothing was known about ART adherence, viral resistance or changes in therapy.

V gene TRBV29-1 combines with J gene TRBJ2-2, with D possibly matching TRBD1 (6 bases). This specimen was unsorted PBMCs, taken 1.1 years before starting antiretroviral therapy. This clonotype originated in a woman aged 30 to 39 with HIV. This CDR3 reads CSVEQGIGKVTGELFF. In DNA form, the CDR3 reads TGCAGCGTTGAGCAGGGGATTGGAAAAGTCACCGGGGAGCTGTTTTTT.